This T cell receptor beta chain originates from a study of PD-L1 blockade in urothelial cancer. Synthetic templates analogous to TCR were spiked into all PCRs individually. Only in-frame clones appear in the TCRdb table, and some are missing; sequencing was by immunoSEQ multiplex PCR. The sample shows 90,000 to 120,000 clones, approximately 86% of them seen only once. Germline CDR1 and CDR2: SEHNR and FQNEAQ (reference sequence). V shed 2 bases, J shed 6 bases, and the junction held 6 bases outside the gene matches. This CDR3 has 15 amino acids. This specimen consisted of PBMCs, obtained around atezolizumab (anti-PD-L1) treatment. The gene calls are TRBV7-9 and TRBJ2-1, with 8 bases identical to TRBD2. This sequence was found in a man in his fifties with urothelial cancer. The CDR3 bases are TGTGCCAGCAGCTTACTCGGGAGGGTGAGCAATGAGCAGTTCTTC. It encodes CASSLLGRVSNEQFF.